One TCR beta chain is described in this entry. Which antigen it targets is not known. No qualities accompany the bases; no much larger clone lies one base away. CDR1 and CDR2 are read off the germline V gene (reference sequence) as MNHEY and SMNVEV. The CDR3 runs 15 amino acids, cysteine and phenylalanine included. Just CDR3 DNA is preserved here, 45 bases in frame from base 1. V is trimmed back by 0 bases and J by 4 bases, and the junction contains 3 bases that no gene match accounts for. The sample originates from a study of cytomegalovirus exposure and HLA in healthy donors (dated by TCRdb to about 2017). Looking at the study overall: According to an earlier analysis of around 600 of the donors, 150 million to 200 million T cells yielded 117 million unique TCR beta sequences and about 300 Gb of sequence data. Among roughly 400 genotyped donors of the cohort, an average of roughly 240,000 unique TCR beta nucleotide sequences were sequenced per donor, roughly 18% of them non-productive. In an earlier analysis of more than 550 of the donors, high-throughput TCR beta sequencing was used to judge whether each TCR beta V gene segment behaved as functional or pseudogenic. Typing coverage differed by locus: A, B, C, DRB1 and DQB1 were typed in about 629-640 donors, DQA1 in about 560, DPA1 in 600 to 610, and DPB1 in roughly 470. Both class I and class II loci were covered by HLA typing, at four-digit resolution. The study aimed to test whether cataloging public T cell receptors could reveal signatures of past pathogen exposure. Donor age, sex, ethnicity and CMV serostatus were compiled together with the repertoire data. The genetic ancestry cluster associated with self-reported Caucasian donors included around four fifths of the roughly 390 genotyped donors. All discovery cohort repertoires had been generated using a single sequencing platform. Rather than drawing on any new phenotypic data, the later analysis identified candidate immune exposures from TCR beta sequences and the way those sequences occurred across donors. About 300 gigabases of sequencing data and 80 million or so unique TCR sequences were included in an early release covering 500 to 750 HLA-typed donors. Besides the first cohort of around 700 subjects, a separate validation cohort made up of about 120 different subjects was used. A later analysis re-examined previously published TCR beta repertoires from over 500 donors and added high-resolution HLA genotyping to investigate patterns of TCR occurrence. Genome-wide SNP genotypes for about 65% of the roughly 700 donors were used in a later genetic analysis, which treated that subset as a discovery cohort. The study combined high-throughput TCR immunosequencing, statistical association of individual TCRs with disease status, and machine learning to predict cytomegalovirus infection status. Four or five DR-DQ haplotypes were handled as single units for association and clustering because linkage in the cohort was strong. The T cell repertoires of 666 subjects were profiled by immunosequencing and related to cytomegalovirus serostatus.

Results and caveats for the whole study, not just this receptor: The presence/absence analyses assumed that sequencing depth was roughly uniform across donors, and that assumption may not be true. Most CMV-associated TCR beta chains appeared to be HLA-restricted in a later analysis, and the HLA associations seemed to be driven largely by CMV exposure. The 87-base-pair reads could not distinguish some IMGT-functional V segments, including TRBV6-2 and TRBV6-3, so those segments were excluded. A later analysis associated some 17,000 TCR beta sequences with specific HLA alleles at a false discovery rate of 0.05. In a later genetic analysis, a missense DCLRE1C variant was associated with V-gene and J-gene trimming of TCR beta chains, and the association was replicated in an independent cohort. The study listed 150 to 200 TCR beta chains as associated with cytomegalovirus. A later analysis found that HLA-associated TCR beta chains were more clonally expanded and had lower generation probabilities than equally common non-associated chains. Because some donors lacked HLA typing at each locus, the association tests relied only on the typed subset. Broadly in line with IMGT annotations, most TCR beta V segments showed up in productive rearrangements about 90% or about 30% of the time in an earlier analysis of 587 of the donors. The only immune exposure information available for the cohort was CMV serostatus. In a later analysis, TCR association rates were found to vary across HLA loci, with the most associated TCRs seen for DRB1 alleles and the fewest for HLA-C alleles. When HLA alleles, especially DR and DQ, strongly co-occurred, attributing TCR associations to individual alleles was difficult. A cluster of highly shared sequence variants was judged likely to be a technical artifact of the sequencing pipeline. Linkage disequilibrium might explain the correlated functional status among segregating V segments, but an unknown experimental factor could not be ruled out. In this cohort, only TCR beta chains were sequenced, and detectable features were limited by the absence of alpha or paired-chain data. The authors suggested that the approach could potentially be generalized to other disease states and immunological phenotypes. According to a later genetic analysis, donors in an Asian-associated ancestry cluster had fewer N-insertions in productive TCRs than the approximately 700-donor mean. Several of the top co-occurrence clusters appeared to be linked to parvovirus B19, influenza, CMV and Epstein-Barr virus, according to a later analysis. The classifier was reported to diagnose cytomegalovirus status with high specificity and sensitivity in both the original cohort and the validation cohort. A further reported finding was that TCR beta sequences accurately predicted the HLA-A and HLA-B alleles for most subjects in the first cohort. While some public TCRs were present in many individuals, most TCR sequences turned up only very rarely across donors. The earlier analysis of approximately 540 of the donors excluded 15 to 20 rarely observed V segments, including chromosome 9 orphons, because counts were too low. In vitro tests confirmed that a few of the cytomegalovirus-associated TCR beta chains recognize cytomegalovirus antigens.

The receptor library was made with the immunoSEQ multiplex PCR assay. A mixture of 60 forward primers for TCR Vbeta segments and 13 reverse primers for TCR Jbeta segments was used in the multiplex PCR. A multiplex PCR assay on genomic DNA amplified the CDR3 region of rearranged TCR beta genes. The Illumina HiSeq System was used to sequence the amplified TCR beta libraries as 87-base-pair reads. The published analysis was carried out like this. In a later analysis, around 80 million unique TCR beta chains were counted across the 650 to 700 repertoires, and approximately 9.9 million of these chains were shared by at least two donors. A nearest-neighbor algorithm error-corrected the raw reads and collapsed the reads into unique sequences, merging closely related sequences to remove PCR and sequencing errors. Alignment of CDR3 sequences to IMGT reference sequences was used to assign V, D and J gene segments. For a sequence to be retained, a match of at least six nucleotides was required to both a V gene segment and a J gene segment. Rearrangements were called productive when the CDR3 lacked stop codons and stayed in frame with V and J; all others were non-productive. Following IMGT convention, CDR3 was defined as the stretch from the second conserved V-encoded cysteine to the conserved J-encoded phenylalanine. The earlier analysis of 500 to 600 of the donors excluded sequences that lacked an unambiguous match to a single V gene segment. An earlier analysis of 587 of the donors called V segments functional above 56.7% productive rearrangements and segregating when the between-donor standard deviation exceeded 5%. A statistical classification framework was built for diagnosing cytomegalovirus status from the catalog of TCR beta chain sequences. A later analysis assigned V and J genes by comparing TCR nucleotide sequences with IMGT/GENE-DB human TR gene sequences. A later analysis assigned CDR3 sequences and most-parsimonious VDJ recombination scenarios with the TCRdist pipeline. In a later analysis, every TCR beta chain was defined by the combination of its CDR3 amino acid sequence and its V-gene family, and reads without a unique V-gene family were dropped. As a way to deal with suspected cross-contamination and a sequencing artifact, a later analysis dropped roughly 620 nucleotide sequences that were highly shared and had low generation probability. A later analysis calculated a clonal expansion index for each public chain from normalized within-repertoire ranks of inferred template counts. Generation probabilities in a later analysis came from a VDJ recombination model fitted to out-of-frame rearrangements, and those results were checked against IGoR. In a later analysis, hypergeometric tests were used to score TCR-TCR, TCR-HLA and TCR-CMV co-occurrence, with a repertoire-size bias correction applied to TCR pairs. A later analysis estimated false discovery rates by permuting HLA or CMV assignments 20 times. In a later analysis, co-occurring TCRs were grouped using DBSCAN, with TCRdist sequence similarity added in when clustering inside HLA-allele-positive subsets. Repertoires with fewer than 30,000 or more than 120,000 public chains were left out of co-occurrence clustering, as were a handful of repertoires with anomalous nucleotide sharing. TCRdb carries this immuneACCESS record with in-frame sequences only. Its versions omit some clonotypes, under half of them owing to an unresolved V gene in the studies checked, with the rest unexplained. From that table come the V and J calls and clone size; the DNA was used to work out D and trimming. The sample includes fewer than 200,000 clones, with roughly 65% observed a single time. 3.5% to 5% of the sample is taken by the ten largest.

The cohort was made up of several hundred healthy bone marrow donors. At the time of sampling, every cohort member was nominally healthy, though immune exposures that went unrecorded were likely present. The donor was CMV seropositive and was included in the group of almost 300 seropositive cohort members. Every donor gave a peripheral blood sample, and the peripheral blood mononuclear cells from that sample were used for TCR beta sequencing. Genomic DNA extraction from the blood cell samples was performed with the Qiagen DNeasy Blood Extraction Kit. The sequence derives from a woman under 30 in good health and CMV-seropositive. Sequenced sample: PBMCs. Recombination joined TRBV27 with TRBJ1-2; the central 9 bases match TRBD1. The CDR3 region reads CASSLSGQGTYGYTF. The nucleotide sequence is TGTGCCAGCAGTTTATCGGGACAGGGAACCTATGGCTACACCTTC.